A single sample gave rise to the 23 T cell receptor beta chains below, sequenced in a study of blood T cell repertoires in COVID-19. Sequencing used immunoSEQ multiplex PCR; TCRdb keeps in-frame clones, though not all of them. The table lists about 320,000 clones, roughly 89% of them singletons. Sequenced input: peripheral blood. Receptor source: a woman in her 30s with COVID-19, enrolled during active disease.

The rearrangement links TRBV16 to TRBJ2-1; TRBD2 agrees at 10 bases. The trim removed 1 base at V and 9 bases at J, leaving 6 bases unmatched. The CDR3 is 15 residues long. Germline V gene data show CDR1 as KGHSY and CDR2 as FQNENV. The CDR3 region is CASSQWPSGGSEQFF. The CDR3 bases are TGTGCCAGCAGCCAATGGCCTAGCGGGGGCAGTGAGCAGTTCTTC.

J is TRBJ2-7 and V is TRBV27, with a tentative D call TRBD2 (6 bases). V gave up 5 bases and J gave up 2 bases, with 13 bases separating them. From germline, CDR1 is MNHEY and CDR2 SMNVEV (reference sequence). The CDR3 is 14 amino acids. The CDR3 coding sequence is TGTGCCAGCAGTCCCTCGGCGGGAACCTACGAGCAGTACTTC. It is translated as CASSPSAGTYEQYF.

The V and J genes are TRBV5-1 and TRBJ2-1; D gene unclear. V was pared by 0 bases and J by 4 bases, with 5 bases between. CDR1 and CDR2 (germline): SGHRS, YFSETQ. The CDR3 loop spans 13 amino acids. The CDR3 loop reads CASSLGAYNEQFF. In DNA, the CDR3 is TGCGCCAGCAGCTTGGGGGCTTACAATGAGCAGTTCTTC.

CDR3 sequence reads: CASSAVGYTGELFF. CDR3 bases: TGTGCCAGCAGCGCAGTCGGGTACACCGGGGAGCTGTTTTTT. The chain recombines TRBV11-3 with TRBJ2-2; D is ambiguous. The CDR3 consists of 14 residues. With 5 bases removed from V and 3 bases from J, the gap between germline ends came to 10 bases. The V gene's germline CDR1 is SGHNT and CDR2 YENEEA.

This sequence joins TRBV5-8 and TRBJ2-3, with D unclear. This CDR3 spans 14 amino acids. Germline CDR1 SGHTS, CDR2 YDEGEE. The ends were cut back, 4 bases at V and 6 bases at J, with 15 bases in the middle. Written as DNA, the CDR3 is TGTGCCAGCAGCCGATCCCAGGTTCGGGATACGCAGTATTTT. This gives the protein CASSRSQVRDTQYF.

The chain employs TRBV5-6 and TRBJ2-5; D may be TRBD2 (5 bases). Germline V lookup: CDR1 SGHDT, CDR2 YYEEEE. V was pared by 3 bases and J by 2 bases, with 11 bases between. The CDR3 consists of 14 residues. Here the CDR3 reads CASSWESSQETQYF. The DNA for the CDR3 is TGTGCCAGCAGCTGGGAGTCTAGTCAAGAGACCCAGTACTTC.

The chain employs TRBV18 and TRBJ1-1; D call uncertain. Trimming stripped 0 bases from V and 8 bases from J, with 13 bases between. In germline, CDR1 is KGHSH, CDR2 LQKENI. There are 14 residues in the CDR3. CDR3 sequence: CASSPPEVGKEAFF. CDR3 nucleotides: TGTGCCAGCTCACCACCTGAGGTGGGTAAGGAAGCTTTCTTT.

The chain combines TRBV6-1 with TRBJ1-3; D is undetermined. Germline V gene sequence: CDR1 MNHNS, CDR2 SASEGT. Trimming took 1 base from V and 0 from J, leaving 10 bases between them. CDR3 length: 16 residues. CDR3 in DNA: TGTGCCAGCAGTGAAGGGGCAGGCCGCTCTGGAAACACCATATATTTT. Amino acids: CASSEGAGRSGNTIYF.

V usage is TRBV2 and J usage is TRBJ1-6; D not certain. The V gene's germline CDR1 is SNHLY and CDR2 FYNNEI. V lost 6 bases and J 6 bases, leaving 15 bases between the germline ends. The CDR3 extends over 15 amino acids. The CDR3 coding sequence is TGTGCCAGCAGGAGGGTTGGAGAGATTAATTCACCCCTCCACTTT. It specifies CASRRVGEINSPLHF.

This chain connects TRBV2 to TRBJ1-6; 7 bases agree with TRBD1. The CDR3 loop spans 14 amino acids. Per germline, CDR1 SNHLY and CDR2 FYNNEI. Germline trimming cut 5 bases from V and 8 bases from J; bases unmatched to any gene: 6. This CDR3 is CASSLQGRDSPLHF. The CDR3 region has the DNA TGTGCCAGCAGTTTACAGGGGCGAGATTCACCCCTCCACTTT.

Comment on this clone: The junction departs from germline at one end; a sequencing error may be responsible. The rearrangement joins TRBV3-1 (or the pseudogene TRBV3-2) to TRBJ1-5; 10 positions agree with TRBD1. Germline lookup yields CDR1 LGHDT and CDR2 YNNKEL (reference sequence). This CDR3 is built from 13 residues. The CDR3 DNA follows: TGTACCAGCAGCGGGACAGGGGTTCAGCCCCAGCATTTT. Translated, it gives CTSSGTGVQPQHF.

The rearrangement uses TRBV2 and TRBJ1-1; maybe TRBD1 (5 bases). Between the trimmed V and J ends, which lost 8 bases and 0 bases, there was a span of 13 bases. This CDR3 is 14 amino acids long. From germline, CDR1 is SNHLY and CDR2 FYNNEI. The CDR3 DNA follows: TGTGCCAGCGGTAGACAGATGGTGAACACTGAAGCTTTCTTT. Amino acid sequence: CASGRQMVNTEAFF. The full variable domain, rest sourced from reference TRBV2 and TRBJ1-1, is EPEVTQTPSHQVTQMGQEVILRCVPISNHLYFYWYRQILGQKVEFLVSFYNNEISEKSEIFDDQFSVERPDGSNFTLKIRSTKLEDSAMYFCASGRQMVNTEAFFGQGTRLTVV.

This chain links TRBV9 with TRBJ2-3, with D unclear. CDR1 and CDR2 from the germline V gene are SGDLS and YYNGEE. The CDR3 is 13 amino acids. The V gene lost 2 bases and the J gene lost 4 bases, with 8 bases spanning the gap. CDR3 loop: CASSVGPPDTQYF. Written as DNA, the CDR3 is TGTGCCAGCAGCGTGGGCCCTCCAGATACGCAGTATTTT. The full variable domain, completed using reference TRBV9 and TRBJ2-3, is DSGVTQTPKHLITATGQRVTLRCSPRSGDLSVYWYQQSLDQGLQFLIQYYNGEERAKGNILERFSAQQFPDLHSELNLSSLELGDSALYFCASSVGPPDTQYFGPGTRLTVL.

The rearrangement uses TRBV5-1 and TRBJ1-5; D remains unclear. Germline V gene sequence: CDR1 SGHRS, CDR2 YFSETQ. V lost 2 bases, J lost 2 bases, and 17 bases lay in between. The CDR3 sequence is 17 residues long. As DNA, the CDR3 is TGCGCCAGCAGCTTCTCATATGTCTGGGGAGGCAATCAGCCCCAGCATTTT. Its translation is CASSFSYVWGGNQPQHF.

The rearrangement joins TRBV5-1 to TRBJ2-7, with 10 bases aligning to TRBD2. Germline V gene lookup returns CDR1 SGHRS and CDR2 YFSETQ. The CDR3 length is 14 residues. V shed 3 bases and J 3 bases; nucleotides not matched to a gene: 3. CDR3 coding DNA: TGCGCCAGCAGCTGGGGGACTAGCGACTACGAGCAGTACTTC. Encoded protein: CASSWGTSDYEQYF.

Details on this clone: Different DNA sequences within this sample yield the same CDR3. J is TRBJ1-1 and V is TRBV18; D is uncertain. With 1 base removed from V and 2 bases from J, the gap between germline ends came to 8 bases. CDR3 length: 14 residues. Germline V gene sequence: CDR1 KGHSH, CDR2 LQKENI. CDR3 region: CASSPQGANTEAFF. The CDR3 DNA sequence: TGTGCCAGCTCACCACAGGGAGCCAACACTGAAGCTTTCTTT.

This chain uses TRBV5-6 with TRBJ2-3; D unclear. V lost 1 base and J lost 7, with 7 bases in between. This CDR3 is built from 12 residues. Germline V gene sequence: CDR1 SGHDT, CDR2 YYEEEE. The CDR3 spells CASSLHSNTQYF. The CDR3 nucleotides read TGTGCCAGCAGCTTGCACTCGAATACGCAGTATTTT.

J is TRBJ2-4 and V is TRBV29-1, with D possibly being TRBD2 (6 bases). In germline, CDR1 is SQVTM, CDR2 ANQGSEA. The CDR3 extends over 12 amino acids. The V gene lost 6 bases and the J gene lost 5 bases, with 11 bases spanning the gap. The CDR3 loop reads CSVQGTENIQYF. The CDR3 coding sequence is TGCAGCGTCCAAGGGACTGAAAACATTCAGTACTTC.

This rearrangement joins TRBV6-1 to TRBJ2-2; possible D gene TRBD1, 6 bases. The V end lost 0 bases, the J end lost 7 bases, and 15 bases lay between the germline ends. Germline-derived CDR1 and CDR2 are MNHNS and SASEGT. This CDR3 has 16 residues. The CDR3 loop is CASSEALWGHGGELFF. Written as DNA, the CDR3 is TGTGCCAGCAGTGAAGCGCTTTGGGGGCATGGCGGGGAGCTGTTTTTT.

This clone has more than one count but fewer than ten. The genes are TRBV5-1 and TRBJ1-1; D gene uncertain. V was cut by 4 bases and J by 3 bases, with 7 bases left in between. Germline values: CDR1 SGHRS, CDR2 YFSETQ. This CDR3 region has 12 residues. CDR3 DNA sequence: TGCGCCAGCAGCCGAGACTACACTGAAGCTTTCTTT. Encoded protein: CASSRDYTEAFF.

CDR3 DNA: TGCGCCAGCAGTGAGTCTAGGACAGTTCAACCCTACAATGAGCAGTTCTTC. Translated, it gives CASSESRTVQPYNEQFF. The chain is built from TRBV10-1 and TRBJ2-1; D might be TRBD1 (6 bases). Trimming stripped 0 bases from V and 2 bases from J, with 14 bases between. The germline V gene encodes CDR1 WNHNN and CDR2 SYGVQD (reference sequence). The CDR3 is 17 amino acids.

The chain is built from TRBV5-1 and TRBJ1-2; unclear D gene. The V gene lost 1 base and the J gene lost 5 bases, with 9 bases spanning the gap. Germline assignment: CDR1 SGHRS and CDR2 YFSETQ. CDR3 length: 13 amino acids. The CDR3 region is CASSLRQDYGYTF. CDR3 coding DNA: TGCGCCAGCAGCTTGAGGCAGGATTATGGCTACACCTTC.

This clone was seen just once. The gene calls are TRBV7-9 and TRBJ2-7; the D gene is possibly TRBD1 (6 bases). Trimming took 3 bases from V and 10 from J, leaving 16 bases between them. The V gene's germline CDR1 is SEHNR and CDR2 FQNEAQ (reference sequence). The CDR3 sequence is 13 residues long. Written as DNA, the CDR3 is TGTGCCAGCAGCTTCCCGGGACAACTTGTACAGTACTTC. Translation gives CASSFPGQLVQYF.